The clone carrying this T cell receptor beta chain is classed as large (0.1 to 1%). The source of the sample is a study of circulating CD8 cells and anti-PD-1 response in melanoma. At the level of the study: Complete or partial response defined responders; stable or progressive disease, non-responders.

CDR1 is MDHEN and CDR2 is SYDVKM in the germline V gene. V was clipped by 4 bases and J by 0 bases, with 12 bases between them. CDR3 length: 16 amino acids. TCR libraries were prepared from roughly 14 ng of total RNA with the QIAseq Immune Repertoire TCR panel. In TCRdb, the reads were re-called with MiXCR into one record per CDR3 protein. The sample includes around 150 distinct CDR3 sequences, about 24% of them seen just once. Four subsets defined by PD-1 and/or TIGIT were sorted from live CD3+CD8+TCRalphabeta+ cells. Sequenced here: CD8+ T cells from PBMCs, sampled at baseline or after one month of anti-PD-1 therapy (not recorded which). V and J are TRBV28 and TRBJ2-2; no clear D. This clonotype was obtained from a human donor with melanoma. For the CDR3, the DNA is TGTGCCAGCAGTTCCCCCTTCTCAACGAACACCGGGGAGCTGTTTTTT. Translated, it gives CASSSPFSTNTGELFF.